Listed below are T cell receptor beta chains from one sample, sequenced in a study of shared clonotypes between healthy human individuals. Assay: immunoSEQ multiplex PCR; the TCRdb copy retains only in-frame clones and omits some. The sample yields more than 550,000 clones, around 90% seen once. The material sequenced was naive CD8+ T cells sorted from blood. These receptor sequences come from a man aged 30 to 45 in good health. The CDR3 runs from the conserved cysteine through the conserved F or W. A D gene is named only where the DNA matches it firmly. A clone size is listed for some rows: how often the clone was seen (once, few, many), or a class if it is expanded.

v_call,d_call,clone_size,j_call,cdr3_nt,cdr3_aa
TRBV7-3,.,.,TRBJ2-7,TGTGCCAGCAGCTTAACAGCGGGTGCCTACGAGCAGTACTTC,CASSLTAGAYEQYF
TRBV13,.,.,TRBJ2-6,TGTGCCAGCAGCTTTTCAGGGTCTGGGGCCAACGTCCTGACTTTC,CASSFSGSGANVLTF
TRBV5-4,TRBD2,.,TRBJ2-7,TGTGCCTTATCGTATAGCGGGATGTCCTACGAGCAGTACTTC,CALSYSGMSYEQYF
TRBV7-6,.,.,TRBJ1-1,TGTGCCAGCAGCCGGGAGGGGAACACTGAAGCTTTCTTT,CASSREGNTEAFF
TRBV9,TRBD2,once,TRBJ2-2,TGTGCCAGCAGCTCCGGACTAGCGGGAGCCGGGGAGCTGTTTTTT,CASSSGLAGAGELFF
TRBV6-5,.,once,TRBJ2-1,TGTGCCAGCAGTAGCCGGGACGGACTAAATGAGCAGTTCTTC,CASSSRDGLNEQFF
TRBV4-3,.,.,TRBJ2-7,TGCGCCAGCAGCCAAGATTGGGGGGCGAACTACGAGCAGTACTTC,CASSQDWGANYEQYF
TRBV5-1,.,.,TRBJ1-1,TGCGCCAGCAGCTTGGTAGGCGGGGGATCTGAAGCTTTCTTT,CASSLVGGGSEAFF
TRBV7-9,.,.,TRBJ1-4,TGTGCCAGCAGCTCCGGGGGTGGAAAACTGTTTTTT,CASSSGGGKLFF
TRBV7-2,.,.,TRBJ2-1,TGTGCCAGCAGCTTCGACGGCAATGAGCAGTTCTTC,CASSFDGNEQFF
TRBV28,.,.,TRBJ2-5,TGTGCCAGCAGTTTTTTGTACCCTCGGACCCAGTACTTC,CASSFLYPRTQYF
TRBV2,.,.,TRBJ2-7,TGTGCCAGCAGTGCATTAACGGGCGGTCTGTACGAGCAGTACTTC,CASSALTGGLYEQYF
TRBV28,TRBD1,.,TRBJ2-7,TGTGCCAGCAGTTCCAGACAGGGGGTTTTCCGCGAGCAGTACTTC,CASSSRQGVFREQYF
TRBV6-5,.,once,TRBJ2-7,TGTGCCAGCAGTTACTCGAGGGTCCACGAGCAGTACTTC,CASSYSRVHEQYF
TRBV15,.,.,TRBJ2-1,TGTGCCACCAGCAGCCTCGTCAATGAGCAGTTCTTC,CATSSLVNEQFF
TRBV7-9,.,few,TRBJ2-5,TGTGCCAGCAGCTTACTGAGGCAGGGTGAGACCCAGTACTTC,CASSLLRQGETQYF
TRBV4-1,TRBD1,.,TRBJ2-7,TGCGCCAGCAGCCAGGAGTCACGGACAGGGGTTCATTACGAGCAGTACTTC,CASSQESRTGVHYEQYF
TRBV29-1,TRBD1,.,TRBJ2-7,TGCAGCGTTGAATCTGGGACAGAGACCTACGAGCAGTACTTC,CSVESGTETYEQYF
TRBV7-2,.,many,TRBJ2-2,TGTGCCAGCAGCCCGAGCACCGGGGAGCTGTTTTTT,CASSPSTGELFF
TRBV28,.,.,TRBJ2-1,TGTGCCAGCAGTCCACCGGGAGCGGTCTACAATGAGCAGTTCTTC,CASSPPGAVYNEQFF
TRBV9,.,.,TRBJ1-1,TGTGCCAGCAGCGCCCCGGGACAAATGAACACTGAAGCTTTCTTT,CASSAPGQMNTEAFF
TRBV5-6,.,once,TRBJ2-4,TGTGCCAGCAGCTTATCAACGGCCAAAAACATTCAGTACTTC,CASSLSTAKNIQYF
TRBV11-2,.,.,TRBJ2-7,TGTGCCAGCAGCTTAGTAGTCAGGGAAGACGAGCAGTACTTC,CASSLVVREDEQYF
TRBV6-6,.,.,TRBJ1-1,TGTGCCAGCAGTTACTCCCAAGAAGAAGCTTTCTTT,CASSYSQEEAFF
TRBV25-1,TRBD2,.,TRBJ2-4,TGTGCCAGCAGTGATGGCGGGAGGGACGCCATTCAGTACTTC,CASSDGGRDAIQYF
TRBV9,.,.,TRBJ2-3,TGTGCCAGCAGCGGCGGTGGGAGCACAGATACGCAGTATTTT,CASSGGGSTDTQYF
TRBV27,TRBD2,.,TRBJ2-1,TGTGCCAGCAGCCTAGGACTAGGGCATGAGCAGTTCTTC,CASSLGLGHEQFF
TRBV6-1,.,once,TRBJ2-5,TGTGCCAGCAGTGAAAGCCGGGTGTACCAAGAGACCCAGTACTTC,CASSESRVYQETQYF
TRBV9,.,.,TRBJ2-7,TGTGCCAGCAGCCCCCCAGGGAAGGGCTACGAGCAGTACTTC,CASSPPGKGYEQYF
TRBV7-9,.,once,TRBJ2-3,TGTGCCAGCAGCACGACTAGGGTGGGAGATACGCAGTATTTT,CASSTTRVGDTQYF
TRBV11-3,TRBD2,once,TRBJ2-1,TGTGCCAGCAGCCTGACTAGCGGGGGGGAAAATGAGCAGTTCTTC,CASSLTSGGENEQFF
TRBV7-9,.,.,TRBJ1-4,TGTGCCAGCACCCCCGCGGGCGGGGAAAAACTGTTTTTT,CASTPAGGEKLFF
TRBV10-3,TRBD1,.,TRBJ2-2,TGTGCCAGCAGTGAGGGGACAGACACCGGGGAGCTGTTTTTT,CASSEGTDTGELFF
TRBV2,TRBD1,few,TRBJ2-2,TGTGCCAGCACCACGGACAGGACCACCGGGGAGCTGTTTTTT,CASTTDRTTGELFF
TRBV7-6,TRBD2,.,TRBJ2-3,TGTGCCAGCAGCTTTGGGGGGGCAGATACGCAGTATTTT,CASSFGGADTQYF
TRBV7-6,.,.,TRBJ1-1,TGTGCCAGCAGCTCCTTAAGACAAGTCACTGAAGCTTTCTTT,CASSSLRQVTEAFF
TRBV5-4,TRBD1,.,TRBJ1-1,TGTGCCAGCAGCTTGGGGGACAGGAACACTGAAGCTTTCTTT,CASSLGDRNTEAFF
TRBV29-1,.,.,TRBJ2-2,TGCAGCGTTGAGGGGGGCCTGAACACCGGGGAGCTGTTTTTT,CSVEGGLNTGELFF
TRBV18,.,.,TRBJ2-7,TGTGCCAGCTCACCTGGGACAACCCCGAGCGAGCAGTACTTC,CASSPGTTPSEQYF
TRBV29-1,TRBD2,.,TRBJ2-1,TGCAGCGCCACTGGACTAGAGGCCTACAATGAGCAGTTCTTC,CSATGLEAYNEQFF
TRBV7-2,.,.,TRBJ1-3,TGTGCCAGCAGCTTATACGGGACACCGGCAGAGAACACCATATATTTT,CASSLYGTPAENTIYF
TRBV13,.,.,TRBJ2-2,TGTGCCAGCAGCGCAGGGACCGGGGAGCTGTTTTTT,CASSAGTGELFF
TRBV4-1,.,.,TRBJ1-2,TGCGCCAGCAGCCTTAAAGATGGAGAGGGGGAAAACGATTGGAACTATGGCTACACCTTC,CASSLKDGEGENDWNYGYTF
TRBV7-8,.,.,TRBJ2-1,TGTGCCAGCAGCTTAGCCCCCGGGACTCTCTACAATGAGCAGTTCTTC,CASSLAPGTLYNEQFF
TRBV7-9,TRBD2,.,TRBJ2-1,TGTGCCAGCAGCCCGGGGGGCGCTAGCGGGGGACGTGAGCAGTTCTTC,CASSPGGASGGREQFF
TRBV7-8,.,.,TRBJ2-2,TGTGCCAGCAGCCTCCGGAGGTCAGGGTCGAACACCGGGGAGCTGTTTTTT,CASSLRRSGSNTGELFF
TRBV27,.,.,TRBJ2-7,TGTGCCAGCAGTTTACGGGGGCTTTCCTACGAGCAGTACTTC,CASSLRGLSYEQYF
TRBV9,.,once,TRBJ1-3,TGTGCCAGCAGCGCTACCAGGGCGAGCTCTGGAAACACCATATATTTT,CASSATRASSGNTIYF